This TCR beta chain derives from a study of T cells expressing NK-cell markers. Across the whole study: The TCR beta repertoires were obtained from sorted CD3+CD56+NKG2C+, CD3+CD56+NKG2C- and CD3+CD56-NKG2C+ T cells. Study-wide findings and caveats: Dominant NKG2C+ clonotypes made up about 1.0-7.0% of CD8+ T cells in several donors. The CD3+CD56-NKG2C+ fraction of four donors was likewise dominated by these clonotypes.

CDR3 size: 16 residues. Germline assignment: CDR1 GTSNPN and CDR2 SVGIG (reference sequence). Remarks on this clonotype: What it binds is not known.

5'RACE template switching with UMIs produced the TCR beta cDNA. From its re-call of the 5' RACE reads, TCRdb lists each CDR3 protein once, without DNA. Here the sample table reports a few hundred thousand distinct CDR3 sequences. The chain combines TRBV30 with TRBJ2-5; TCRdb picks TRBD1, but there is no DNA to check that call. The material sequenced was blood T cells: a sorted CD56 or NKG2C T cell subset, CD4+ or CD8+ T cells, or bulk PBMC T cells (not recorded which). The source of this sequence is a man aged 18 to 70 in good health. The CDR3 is CAWSEGQAAGQETQYF.